These 15 T cell receptor beta chains share one sample of origin, sequenced in a study of blood T cell repertoires in COVID-19. Sequenced by immunoSEQ multiplex PCR; TCRdb stores in-frame clones only, minus some. This table has about 350,000 clones, under 95% appearing once. The source material was peripheral blood. Receptors originate from a woman younger than 30 who had recovered from COVID-19.

The chain combines TRBV9 with TRBJ2-5, with 11 bases aligning to TRBD2. Germline CDR1 is SGDLS and CDR2 is YYNGEE. Trimming removed 0 bases from V and 3 bases from J; junction bases left unmatched: 4. The CDR3 runs 16 residues. CDR3 loop: CASSVGLAGGKETQYF. CDR3 sequence (DNA): TGTGCCAGCAGCGTAGGATTAGCGGGAGGGAAAGAGACCCAGTACTTC.

This chain uses TRBV27 with TRBJ1-1; D possibly corresponds to TRBD1 (5 bases). Looked up from germline, CDR1 is MNHEY and CDR2 is SMNVEV (reference sequence). The CDR3 contains 13 residues. Trimming removed 4 bases from V and 2 bases from J, with 8 bases in between. The CDR3 here is CASSSGFNTEAFF. The CDR3 region has the DNA TGTGCCAGCAGTTCAGGGTTTAACACTGAAGCTTTCTTT.

The chain recombines TRBV29-1 with TRBJ1-2, with TRBD1 matching 9 bases. Germline trimming cut 6 bases from V and 6 bases from J; bases unmatched to any gene: 8. The CDR3 consists of 13 residues. CDR1 is SQVTM and CDR2 is ANQGSEA in the germline V gene. In DNA, the CDR3 is TGCAGCGTGAGGGGACAGGGAGGTAATGGCTACACCTTC. Translated: CSVRGQGGNGYTF.

The chain is built from TRBV12-5 and TRBJ1-2; weak D call: TRBD1 (5 bases). CDR1 is LGHNT and CDR2 is FRNRAP in the germline V gene. V lost 3 bases and J 7 bases, leaving 12 bases between the germline ends. The CDR3 length is 13 residues. The CDR3 reads CASGFSTTVGYTF. Here the CDR3 DNA reads TGTGCTAGTGGTTTCTCCACGACAGTTGGCTACACCTTC.

The rearrangement joins TRBV5-4 to TRBJ2-3, with D perhaps matching TRBD1 (6 bases). Germline loops: CDR1 SGHNT, CDR2 YYREEE (reference sequence). The V gene lost 3 bases and the J gene lost 5 bases, with 16 bases spanning the gap. The CDR3 loop spans 15 amino acids. This CDR3 reads CASSSGTMRGDTQYF. The CDR3, as DNA: TGTGCCAGCAGCTCGGGGACAATGAGAGGAGATACGCAGTATTTT.

V is TRBV19 and J is TRBJ2-3, with D uncertain. Looked up from germline, CDR1 is LNHDA and CDR2 is SQIVND (reference sequence). The V end lost 5 bases, the J end lost 4 bases, and 10 bases lay between the germline ends. The CDR3 contains 13 residues. As DNA, the CDR3 is TGTGCCAGTAGTCCCCTATTGGCAGATACGCAGTATTTT. Protein sequence: CASSPLLADTQYF.

J is TRBJ2-3 and V is TRBV7-2; weak D call: TRBD2 (5 bases). Trimming stripped 2 bases from V and 0 bases from J, with 12 bases between. This CDR3 contains 16 residues. The V gene's germline CDR1 is SGHTA and CDR2 FQGNSA. The CDR3 protein is CASSLLGRGSTDTQYF. CDR3 bases: TGTGCCAGCAGCTTACTTGGGCGCGGGAGCACAGATACGCAGTATTTT. The variable domain in full, with the rest retrieved from reference TRBV7-2 and TRBJ2-3, is GAGVSQSPSNKVTEKGKDVELRCDPISGHTALYWYRQSLGQGLEFLIYFQGNSAPDKSGLPSDRFSAERTGGSVSTLTIQRTQQEDSAVYLCASSLLGRGSTDTQYFGPGTRLTVL.

V is TRBV7-9 and J is TRBJ2-1; TRBD2 aligns across 12 bases. The CDR3 sequence is 17 residues long. The germline CDR1 and CDR2 sequences are SEHNR and FQNEAQ (reference sequence). V shed 5 bases, J shed 2 bases, and the junction held 7 bases outside the gene matches. The CDR3 protein is CASSPLTSGSTYNEQFF. The DNA of the CDR3 is TGTGCCAGCAGCCCCCTGACTAGCGGGAGTACCTACAATGAGCAGTTCTTC.

The chain carries TRBV6-5 and TRBJ2-7, with D unresolved. CDR3 length: 13 amino acids. Germline V gene data show CDR1 as MNHEY and CDR2 as SVGAGI. Deletions cut 6 bases from V and 2 bases from J, with 11 bases between. CDR3 loop: CASSRGSPYEQYV. The CDR3 DNA reads as TGTGCCAGCAGCCGCGGATCACCCTACGAGCAGTACGTC.

The chain uses TRBV2 and TRBJ1-4; possibly TRBD1 for D (6 bases). The germline V and J ends were trimmed by 2 bases and 3 bases, with 10 bases remaining between them. The CDR3 totals 15 residues. CDR1 is SNHLY, CDR2 FYNNEI, per germline. The CDR3: CASSEWGGSNEKLFF. DNA of the CDR3: TGTGCCAGCAGTGAATGGGGGGGCTCTAATGAAAAACTGTTTTTT.

This clone is a singleton in its sample. The V and J genes are TRBV19 and TRBJ1-3; 9 bases are a match to TRBD1. V lost 5 bases and J lost 1; bases outside the gene matches: 3. The CDR3 runs 15 residues. Germline V gene sequence: CDR1 LNHDA, CDR2 SQIVND (reference sequence). CDR3 sequence reads: CASSSGTGSGNTIYF. Written as DNA, the CDR3 is TGTGCCAGTAGTTCCGGGACAGGGTCTGGAAACACCATATATTTT.

This rearrangement joins TRBV6-4 to TRBJ2-7, with no clear D. Deletions cut 2 bases from V and 7 bases from J, with 6 bases between. CDR1 is MRHNA and CDR2 is SNTAGT in the germline V gene. CDR3 size: 11 residues. CDR3 region: CASSDGREQYV. The CDR3 bases are TGTGCCAGCAGTGACGGCCGTGAGCAGTACGTC.

This chain uses TRBV5-1 with TRBJ2-3; TRBD2 is a possible D gene (5 bases). V was trimmed by 4 bases and J by 1 base, leaving 13 bases between them. CDR3 length equals 15 residues. Germline CDR1 and CDR2: SGHRS and YFSETQ. CDR3 residues: CASSALATGTDTQYF. CDR3 sequence (DNA): TGCGCCAGCAGCGCCTTAGCGACTGGCACAGATACGCAGTATTTT.

This chain connects TRBV24-1 to TRBJ1-4; D might be TRBD1 (5 bases). Germline V gene data show CDR1 as KGHDR and CDR2 as SFDVKD. The CDR3 is 11 residues long. Trimming left V 12 bases short and J 5 bases short, with 9 bases between. DNA for the CDR3: TGTGCCCCCAAGGGGAATGAAAAACTGTTTTTT. Protein sequence: CAPKGNEKLFF.

This chain connects TRBV7-2 to TRBJ1-4, with 7 positions matching TRBD1. The CDR3 is 14 residues long. Trimming at V came to 2 bases and at J to 7 bases, leaving 4 bases not matched to a gene. Germline CDR1 SGHTA, CDR2 FQGNSA. As DNA, the CDR3 is TGTGCCAGCAGCTTACAGGGGGGCAGTGAAAAACTGTTTTTT. It is translated as CASSLQGGSEKLFF.